Listed below are T cell receptor beta chains from one sample, sequenced in a study of OX40 agonist ivuxolimab in advanced cancers. Libraries were prepared by immunoSEQ multiplex PCR; TCRdb keeps only in-frame clonotypes and omits some of them. This table has about 32,000 clones, around nine tenths appearing once. The sample here was CD4+ or CD8+ T cells sorted from blood, taken in a trial of the OX40 agonist ivuxolimab. The receptors here all came from an adult with an advanced solid tumor such as melanoma, head and neck, liver or kidney cancer. CDR3s include the opening cysteine and the closing phenylalanine or tryptophan. D genes are given only for firm matches. Where a row states a size, it is once, few, many or the class of an expanded clone; other rows omit it.

j_call clone_size v_call d_call cdr3_nt cdr3_aa
TRBJ2-7 - TRBV27 - TGTGCCAGCAGTTTAGGCAGGGTGTCCCCGGGAGAGCAGTACTTC CASSLGRVSPGEQYF
TRBJ2-7 - TRBV11-3 - TGTGCCAGCAGCTATTCGGGGTCCGAGCAGTACTTC CASSYSGSEQYF
TRBJ1-5 few TRBV19 - TGTGCCTCTACCCTCTGGGGGATTAGCAATCAGCCCCAGCATTTT CASTLWGISNQPQHF
TRBJ2-3 - TRBV18 TRBD1 TGTGCCAGCTCACCTGGACAGGGTCCAGATACGCAGTATTTT CASSPGQGPDTQYF
TRBJ2-5 - TRBV5-6 - TGTGCCAGCAGCTTTAGAAGTCCCCGAGGGGAGACCCAGTACTTC CASSFRSPRGETQYF
TRBJ1-1 - TRBV28 - TGTGCCAGCAGTTACGGAGTTGAAGCTTTCTTT CASSYGVEAFF
TRBJ2-2 - TRBV9 TRBD2 TGTGCCAGCAGCGTAGGACTAGCGGGAGGGGCCGGGGAGCTGTTTTTT CASSVGLAGGAGELFF
TRBJ2-1 - TRBV6-8 - TGTGCCAAGTCAAGGACCCTATCGGGGGAGCAGTTCTTC CAKSRTLSGEQFF
TRBJ1-5 - TRBV6-6 - TGTGCCAGCAGTCCTGTTTTGTCAGAAGATCAGCCCCAGCATTTT CASSPVLSEDQPQHF
TRBJ2-2 once TRBV7-9 - TGTGCCAGCAGCTTAGGAGAAGAAGGGGTTCTAGTGTTTTTT CASSLGEEGVLVFF
TRBJ1-1 once TRBV25-1 - TGTGCCAGCAGTCCTGGGGATGGGACTGAAGCTTTCTTT CASSPGDGTEAFF
TRBJ2-7 - TRBV5-4 - TGTGCCAGCAGCCCCTCAGGGGTCGAGCAGTACTTC CASSPSGVEQYF
TRBJ1-3 - TRBV28 - TGTGCCAGCAGATCAGGACGGCTTGATGTGAACACCATATATTTT CASRSGRLDVNTIYF
TRBJ2-7 - TRBV27 TRBD1 TGTGCCAGCAGTTCCGACAGGGGCGAGCAGTACTTC CASSSDRGEQYF
TRBJ1-1 - TRBV13 TRBD1 TGTGCCAGCAGCATTCGGACAGGGGAAAAGAACACTGAAGCTTTCTTT CASSIRTGEKNTEAFF
TRBJ2-2 - TRBV7-3 - TGTGCCAGCAGCTTAACTTGGAGCGGGGAGCTGTTTTTT CASSLTWSGELFF
TRBJ2-7 - TRBV28 - TGTGCCAGCAATCAACAGGGAACCTACGAGCAGTACTTC CASNQQGTYEQYF
TRBJ2-7 - TRBV13 - TGTGCCAGCAGTTTCGGAACAGGGTCCGACGAGCAGTACTTC CASSFGTGSDEQYF
TRBJ2-5 - TRBV10-2 - TGCGCCAGCAGGGCCCCTGGTGAGACCCAGTACTTC CASRAPGETQYF
TRBJ2-1 - TRBV19 TRBD2 TGTGCCAGTACCGCCCTAGGACTAGCGGGGATATACAATGAGCAGTTCTTC CASTALGLAGIYNEQFF
TRBJ2-1 - TRBV19 - TGTGCCAGTAGTACACCTCCGTTCAGACTACCGAATGAGCAGTTCTTC CASSTPPFRLPNEQFF
TRBJ2-1 - TRBV7-7 - TGTGCTATCTATTCTTATTGCGAGCAGTTCTTC CAIYSYCEQFF
TRBJ1-3 once TRBV27 - TGTGCCAGCAGCGACGGGAGCTCTGGAAACACCATATATTTT CASSDGSSGNTIYF
TRBJ2-2 once TRBV6-5 TRBD1 TGTGCCAGCAGCTCCGGGACAGAAACCGGGGAGCTGTTTTTT CASSSGTETGELFF
TRBJ2-5 - TRBV6-5 - TGTGCCAGCAGTTACTCGACGTTTGGGGAACAAGAGACCCAGTACTTC CASSYSTFGEQETQYF
TRBJ2-1 - TRBV28 - TGTGCCAGCAGTCTAGCACAGGGTTTCCCCTACAATGAGCAGTTCTTC CASSLAQGFPYNEQFF
TRBJ2-4 - TRBV5-4 TRBD1 TGTGCCAGCAGCTCCGGGACAGGGAGGGGGTTAGCCAAAAACATTCAGTACTTC CASSSGTGRGLAKNIQYF
TRBJ1-1 - TRBV5-4 - TGTGCCAGCAGCCCGGAAGAAGCTTTCTTT CASSPEEAFF
TRBJ2-3 - TRBV14 - TGTGCCAGCAGCCGTTGGGTGGGGGACTCAGATACGCAGTATTTT CASSRWVGDSDTQYF
TRBJ2-1 few TRBV6-8 - TGTGCCAGCAGTTACGGAAATGAGCAGTTCTTC CASSYGNEQFF
TRBJ2-7 - TRBV28 - TGTGCCAGCAAGGACAGCCCCTACGAGCAGTACTTC CASKDSPYEQYF
TRBJ2-3 - TRBV11-3 - TGTGCCAGCAGCTTAGGACGGGGACGCCTCACAGATACGCAGTATTTT CASSLGRGRLTDTQYF
TRBJ2-1 - TRBV30 TRBD1 TGTGCCTGGAGTGTAGGGTGGGCAGGGGGCAATGAGCAGTTCTTC CAWSVGWAGGNEQFF
TRBJ1-4 - TRBV21-1 - TGTGCCAGACTGACAGCAACTAATGAAAAACTGTTTTTT CARLTATNEKLFF
TRBJ2-7 - TRBV5-4 - TGTGCCAGCAGCTTGAGAACAGGGCCCTCCTACGAGCAGTACTTC CASSLRTGPSYEQYF
TRBJ2-7 - TRBV11-2 - TGTGCCAGCAGCTTAGCGGCGGGGCTCGCCTACGAGCAGTACTTC CASSLAAGLAYEQYF
TRBJ2-3 - TRBV6-6 - TGTGCCAGCAGTGGGGTAGACACAGATACGCAGTATTTT CASSGVDTDTQYF
TRBJ2-7 - TRBV19 - TGTGCCAGTAGTACCCGACAGACGTACCCCTACGAGCAGTACTTC CASSTRQTYPYEQYF
TRBJ2-2 - TRBV10-3 TRBD2 TGTGCCATCAGTGAGCCTAGCGGGAGTCCCGGGGAGCTGTTTTTT CAISEPSGSPGELFF
TRBJ1-1 many TRBV6-4 - TGTGCCAGCAGTGATAGGATGGACACTGAAGCTTTCTTT CASSDRMDTEAFF
TRBJ2-7 - TRBV27 TRBD2 TGTGCCAGCAGGACTAGCGGGAACCCCTACGAGCAGTACTTC CASRTSGNPYEQYF
TRBJ2-2 - TRBV9 TRBD2 TGTGCCAGCAGCGTACCAGCCGGGACTAGCGGGGGGCCCGACACCGGGGAGCTGTTTTTT CASSVPAGTSGGPDTGELFF
TRBJ2-7 few TRBV6-1 TRBD2 TGTGCCAGCAGTATAGCGGGACTAGCGGATTACGAGCAGTACTTC CASSIAGLADYEQYF
TRBJ2-7 - TRBV27 - TGTGCCAGCAGTTTAGGCGGCCTGGGGGAGCAGTACTTC CASSLGGLGEQYF
TRBJ2-1 once TRBV6-5 - TGTGCCAGCAGTTACGGTGTGAGCTCCTACAATGAGCAGTTCTTC CASSYGVSSYNEQFF
TRBJ2-7 - TRBV7-9 TRBD1 TGTGCCAGCAGCTCGCGCAGACAGGGTTCCTACGAGCAGTACTTC CASSSRRQGSYEQYF
TRBJ2-5 - TRBV29-1 - TGCAGCGTTGAAGATGCGAGGGGCAGGCAAGAGACCCAGTACTTC CSVEDARGRQETQYF
TRBJ2-7 - TRBV30 - TGTGCCTGGAGTGTACTGGGGCGCGAGCAGTACTTC CAWSVLGREQYF
TRBJ1-5 - TRBV6-6 - TGTGCCAGCAGACCCGGACCCTCTCAGCCGAATCAGCCCCAGCATTTT CASRPGPSQPNQPQHF
TRBJ1-2 - TRBV9 - TGTGCCAGCAGCGTAGAGACCTCGAAGGAGGCAGCTAACTATGGCTACACCTTC CASSVETSKEAANYGYTF
TRBJ1-5 - TRBV9 TRBD1 TGTGCCAGCAGCAAACAGGGGATGGGCAATCAGCCCCAGCATTTT CASSKQGMGNQPQHF
TRBJ2-2 - TRBV6-6 - TGTGCCAGCAGCCCCGGAGGTGCCGGGGAGCTGTTTTTT CASSPGGAGELFF
TRBJ1-5 medium-sized TRBV21-1 - TGTGCCAGCAGCAACCCGGTGGGTAAGCATCAGCCCCAGCATTTT CASSNPVGKHQPQHF